This T cell receptor (beta chain) stems from a study of OX40 agonist ivuxolimab in advanced cancers. The wider study: Patients were dosed intravenously with ivuxolimab at 0.01 to 10 mg/kg every 2 weeks.

Trimming at V came to 5 bases and at J to 2 bases, leaving 10 bases not matched to a gene. Germline CDR1 reads SGHTA; CDR2 reads FQGNSA. This CDR3 is 16 amino acids long. The protocol was immunoSEQ multiplex PCR, while the TCRdb copy is restricted to in-frame clones and leaves out a portion. Among tens of thousands of clones listed, about 86% were seen once. The receptor's source is an adult with an advanced solid tumor such as melanoma, head and neck, liver or kidney cancer. The chain has TRBV7-2 and TRBJ1-2, with TRBD1 matching 8 bases. The source material was CD4+ or CD8+ T cells sorted from blood, sampled in a trial of the OX40 agonist ivuxolimab. The CDR3: CASSPRGGQGNYGYTF. The DNA for the CDR3 is TGTGCCAGCAGCCCGCGGGGTGGACAGGGAAACTATGGCTACACCTTC.